This is a list of T cell receptor beta chains from one sample in a study of T cell responses to AZD1222 COVID-19 vaccine. Method: immunoSEQ multiplex PCR; TCRdb's copy keeps in-frame clones and lacks some. Among about 130,000 clones listed, about 90% were seen once. Sequencing was performed on peripheral blood, taken on day 0 of AZD1222 vaccination. These TCRs come from an adult in good health. Each CDR3 is given with its conserved first and last residue. The order of the fields is clone size, V gene, J gene, D gene, CDR3 protein. D genes are given only for firm matches. Some rows mark clone size as missing; the rest say once, few, many or name a class of expanded clone.

clone size: .
V gene: TRBV4-3
J gene: TRBJ2-3
D gene: TRBD2
CDR3 protein: CASSQDAGGGPSTDTQYF

clone size: .
V gene: TRBV10-3
J gene: TRBJ1-1
D gene: .
CDR3 protein: CATEVGRDTEAFF

clone size: .
V gene: TRBV7-2
J gene: TRBJ2-2
D gene: TRBD2
CDR3 protein: CASSLTFAGGDTGELFF

clone size: .
V gene: TRBV15
J gene: TRBJ2-7
D gene: TRBD2
CDR3 protein: CATSGVAGPEYEQYF

clone size: .
V gene: TRBV11-3
J gene: TRBJ2-7
D gene: TRBD2
CDR3 protein: CASRLWTSGSYEQYF

clone size: .
V gene: TRBV10-1
J gene: TRBJ2-7
D gene: .
CDR3 protein: CASSERGPPYEQYF

clone size: .
V gene: TRBV29-1
J gene: TRBJ1-2
D gene: .
CDR3 protein: CSTTGSGRGYTF

clone size: .
V gene: TRBV28
J gene: TRBJ2-1
D gene: .
CDR3 protein: CASIITGGSTGNEQFF

clone size: .
V gene: TRBV11-1
J gene: TRBJ2-3
D gene: .
CDR3 protein: CASSLDGQGADTQYF

clone size: .
V gene: TRBV5-1
J gene: TRBJ2-5
D gene: TRBD1
CDR3 protein: CASSPGGGETQYF

clone size: .
V gene: TRBV27
J gene: TRBJ2-5
D gene: TRBD1
CDR3 protein: CASQSTGERETQYF

clone size: .
V gene: TRBV7-3
J gene: TRBJ2-2
D gene: .
CDR3 protein: CASSQYTGNTGELFF

clone size: few
V gene: TRBV5-6
J gene: TRBJ1-1
D gene: TRBD1
CDR3 protein: CASSLVQGRAEAFF

clone size: .
V gene: TRBV28
J gene: TRBJ1-5
D gene: .
CDR3 protein: CASSFTSINQPQHF

clone size: .
V gene: TRBV24-1
J gene: TRBJ2-7
D gene: TRBD2
CDR3 protein: CATSDPSKAGVYEQYF

clone size: .
V gene: TRBV7-3
J gene: TRBJ2-2
D gene: TRBD2
CDR3 protein: CASSSQGLAGGPRIGELFF

clone size: .
V gene: TRBV9
J gene: TRBJ2-7
D gene: .
CDR3 protein: CASSPSGPIYEQYF

clone size: .
V gene: TRBV5-6
J gene: TRBJ2-3
D gene: .
CDR3 protein: CASSLLVADTQYF

clone size: .
V gene: TRBV12-3/TRBV12-4
J gene: TRBJ2-3
D gene: .
CDR3 protein: CAAGFSTDTQYF

clone size: .
V gene: TRBV4-1
J gene: TRBJ2-1
D gene: .
CDR3 protein: CASSLRDQSYNEQFF

clone size: .
V gene: TRBV6-2/TRBV6-3
J gene: TRBJ1-4
D gene: .
CDR3 protein: CASSYLQGPNEKLFF

clone size: .
V gene: TRBV28
J gene: TRBJ1-2
D gene: .
CDR3 protein: CASSLAAEGGNYGYTF

clone size: .
V gene: TRBV5-1
J gene: TRBJ2-3
D gene: .
CDR3 protein: CASSLAAGAHTDTQYF

clone size: .
V gene: TRBV6-1
J gene: TRBJ2-7
D gene: .
CDR3 protein: CASSEREQYF

clone size: once
V gene: TRBV11-2
J gene: TRBJ2-1
D gene: .
CDR3 protein: CASSSLVGVGEGNEQFF

clone size: once
V gene: TRBV4-3
J gene: TRBJ2-2
D gene: TRBD2
CDR3 protein: CASSHSAGGRSGELFF

clone size: .
V gene: TRBV27
J gene: TRBJ1-6
D gene: .
CDR3 protein: CASSFGARPGGSPLHF

clone size: .
V gene: TRBV6-5
J gene: TRBJ1-5
D gene: .
CDR3 protein: CASSYGAQHF

clone size: .
V gene: TRBV4-3
J gene: TRBJ2-7
D gene: .
CDR3 protein: CASSQASGRGEQYF

clone size: .
V gene: TRBV28
J gene: TRBJ2-1
D gene: TRBD2
CDR3 protein: CASSSTSGNLNEQFF

clone size: .
V gene: TRBV7-3
J gene: TRBJ1-1
D gene: TRBD1
CDR3 protein: CASSPGTANTEAFF

clone size: .
V gene: TRBV12-5
J gene: TRBJ2-7
D gene: TRBD2
CDR3 protein: CASGLLVREGPREQYF

clone size: .
V gene: TRBV19
J gene: TRBJ1-2
D gene: .
CDR3 protein: CASSQSRQINYGYTF

clone size: .
V gene: TRBV9
J gene: TRBJ2-3
D gene: .
CDR3 protein: CASSVGGTDTQYF

clone size: .
V gene: TRBV6-1
J gene: TRBJ2-1
D gene: .
CDR3 protein: CASSAPTGGSSYNEQFF

clone size: .
V gene: TRBV15
J gene: TRBJ2-7
D gene: .
CDR3 protein: CATSTAVGYEQYF

clone size: .
V gene: TRBV4-2
J gene: TRBJ1-2
D gene: .
CDR3 protein: CASSQVAETNYGYTF

clone size: few
V gene: TRBV2
J gene: TRBJ2-2
D gene: .
CDR3 protein: CASSVTSTGELFF

clone size: .
V gene: TRBV5-1
J gene: TRBJ1-3
D gene: TRBD1
CDR3 protein: CASSWGQGNTIYF

clone size: .
V gene: TRBV9
J gene: TRBJ2-7
D gene: TRBD2
CDR3 protein: CASSGSGRAIDEQYF

clone size: .
V gene: TRBV28
J gene: TRBJ2-7
D gene: TRBD2
CDR3 protein: CASRLGLAGTYEQYF

clone size: .
V gene: TRBV11-2
J gene: TRBJ2-3
D gene: TRBD2
CDR3 protein: CASSLGVSGKNTQYF

clone size: .
V gene: TRBV27
J gene: TRBJ1-5
D gene: TRBD1
CDR3 protein: CASSRSRDRGQPQHF

clone size: .
V gene: TRBV23-1
J gene: TRBJ2-3
D gene: TRBD2
CDR3 protein: CASSQGSGRGPDTQYF

clone size: .
V gene: TRBV18
J gene: TRBJ1-3
D gene: .
CDR3 protein: CASSPERAAGNTIYF

clone size: .
V gene: TRBV6-5
J gene: TRBJ2-7
D gene: .
CDR3 protein: CASSYNEKVSYEQYF